This passage covers 25 T cell receptor beta chains from one sample sequenced in a study of blood T cell repertoires in COVID-19. Profiling relied on immunoSEQ multiplex PCR, and the TCRdb table lists in-frame clones only, not all of them. The data show tens of thousands of clones, less than 90% seen once. What was sequenced was peripheral blood. The receptors stem from an elderly man in a cohort sampled during active COVID-19.

The rearrangement links TRBV4-1 to TRBJ1-2; perhaps TRBD1 as D (5 bases). Germline CDR1 reads MGHRA; CDR2 reads YSYEKL. V shed 0 bases and J shed 6 bases, with 20 bases lying between them. There are 17 residues in the CDR3. CDR3 sequence reads: CASSQDRGGREEDGYTF. The DNA of the CDR3 is TGCGCCAGCAGCCAAGATAGGGGTGGCAGGGAAGAGGATGGCTACACCTTC.

This sequence joins TRBV7-8 and TRBJ1-5; D is ambiguous. Germline assignment: CDR1 SGHVS and CDR2 FQNEAQ. This CDR3 contains 15 residues. V lost 5 bases, J lost 0 bases, and 11 bases lay in between. CDR3 sequence (DNA): TGTGCCAGCAGCCTCGAACAGATTAGCAATCAGCCCCAGCATTTT. Its protein is CASSLEQISNQPQHF.

In regard to this clone: The germline gene is not matched at one end of the junction; a read error may be the cause. Other DNA variants within this sample encode the same CDR3. CDR3 sequence reads: CASSFQRGYGYTF. The CDR3 DNA reads as TGCGCCAGCAGCTTCCAACGAGGCTATGGCTACACCTTT. V and J are TRBV5-1 and TRBJ1-2; D gene uncertain. CDR3 length equals 13 residues. Germline CDR1 and CDR2: SGHRS and YFSETQ.

This clone was recorded only once. The chain joins TRBV7-3 to TRBJ2-7, with no clear D. The CDR3 covers 14 residues. Looked up from germline, CDR1 is SGHTA and CDR2 is FQGTGA. Trimming removed 3 bases from V and 2 bases from J, with 11 bases in between. The CDR3 sequence is CASSFGVVPYEQYF. In DNA form, the CDR3 reads TGTGCCAGCAGCTTCGGAGTAGTCCCCTACGAGCAGTACTTC.

The rearrangement joins TRBV19 to TRBJ1-1, with 11 bases that match TRBD1. The V and J ends lost 6 bases and 4 bases, in that order; junction bases with no gene match: 7. Germline assignment: CDR1 LNHDA and CDR2 SQIVND (reference sequence). The CDR3 is made up of 15 amino acids. CDR3 sequence: CASRIGQGARTEAFF. The CDR3 DNA reads TGTGCCAGTAGAATCGGACAGGGGGCGCGCACTGAAGCTTTCTTT. Together with reference TRBV19 and TRBJ1-1, the CDR3 gives the full variable domain: DGGITQSPKYLFRKEGQNVTLSCEQNLNHDAMYWYRQDPGQGLRLIYYSQIVNDFQKGDIAEGYSVSREKKESFPLTVTSAQKNPTAFYLCASRIGQGARTEAFFGQGTRLTVV.

This clone was detected a few times. The chain employs TRBV19 and TRBJ1-3, with TRBD1 matching over 7 bases. The length of the CDR3 is 15 residues. Germline V gene sequence: CDR1 LNHDA, CDR2 SQIVND (reference sequence). After removal of 9 bases from V and 0 bases from J, the junction contained 8 bases not matched to a gene. The CDR3 is CASARDSHSGNTIYF. DNA of the CDR3: TGTGCCAGCGCTAGGGACAGCCACTCTGGAAACACCATATATTTT.

The rearrangement links TRBV5-1 to TRBJ1-1; D possibly corresponds to TRBD1 (5 bases). CDR1 and CDR2 from the germline V gene are SGHRS and YFSETQ. Trimming left V 0 bases short and J 4 bases short, with 13 bases between. The CDR3 sequence is 15 residues long. CDR3 loop: CASSLAEGAATEAFF. The DNA of the CDR3 is TGCGCCAGCAGCTTGGCCGAAGGGGCGGCCACTGAAGCTTTCTTT.

This chain connects TRBV28 to TRBJ1-1; D might be TRBD1 (6 bases). The CDR3 sequence is 16 residues long. With 2 bases removed from V and 5 bases from J, the gap between germline ends came to 18 bases. Germline CDR1 is MDHEN and CDR2 is SYDVKM. CDR3 bases: TGTGCCAGCAGTTTAACGGCGGGGGGCGGAAGGACTGAAGCTTTCTTT. It translates to CASSLTAGGGRTEAFF.

The chain recombines TRBV7-3 with TRBJ2-2; possible D gene TRBD2, 5 bases. Trimming took 0 bases from V and 0 from J, leaving 8 bases between them. This CDR3 has 16 residues. Germline V gives CDR1 SGHTA, CDR2 FQGTGA. CDR3: CASSLTSGANTGELFF. The CDR3 nucleotides are TGTGCCAGCAGCTTAACTTCCGGGGCGAACACCGGGGAGCTGTTTTTT. The variable domain in full, with the rest retrieved from reference TRBV7-3 and TRBJ2-2, is GAGVSQTPSNKVTEKGKYVELRCDPISGHTALYWYRQSLGQGPEFLIYFQGTGAADDSGLPNDRFFAVRPEGSVSTLKIQRTERGDSAVYLCASSLTSGANTGELFFGEGSRLTVL.

The gene calls are TRBV7-9 and TRBJ2-7; 8 nucleotides line up with TRBD2. Germline CDR1 reads SEHNR; CDR2 reads FQNEAQ (reference sequence). The V segment lost 0 bases and the J segment 0 bases; nucleotides outside the gene matches: 4. The CDR3 runs to 16 residues. The CDR3, as DNA: TGTGCCAGCAGCTTAGCTCGTAGCGGGGCCTCCTACGAGCAGTACTTC. It specifies CASSLARSGASYEQYF.

The chain carries TRBV2 and TRBJ2-3; 8 bases line up with TRBD1. Germline loops: CDR1 SNHLY, CDR2 FYNNEI. CDR3 length: 16 amino acids. Trimming cost V 5 bases and J 6 bases; bases outside gene matches: 13. The chain's CDR3 is CASSSPGTGTGDTQYF. The CDR3 coding sequence is TGTGCCAGCAGTTCGCCAGGGACAGGTACAGGGGATACGCAGTATTTT.

This sequence joins TRBV11-1 and TRBJ2-2; 10 bases match TRBD2. V was clipped by 5 bases and J by 4 bases; unmatched bases: 4. Germline V gives CDR1 SGHAT, CDR2 FQDESV (reference sequence). There are 15 residues in the CDR3. The CDR3 DNA follows: TGTGCCAGCAGCCGAGGGACTAGCGCCACCGGGGAGCTGTTTTTT. The encoded protein is CASSRGTSATGELFF.

The rearrangement joins TRBV5-1 to TRBJ1-2; TRBD1 matches at 8 bases. Germline loops: CDR1 SGHRS, CDR2 YFSETQ. V lost 0 bases and J lost 1; bases outside the gene matches: 8. The CDR3 is made up of 17 amino acids. CDR3 nucleotide sequence: TGCGCCAGCAGCTTGGAGTCTGGCAGGGGGCTTAACTATGGCTACACCTTC. Its protein product is CASSLESGRGLNYGYTF.

The V gene is TRBV14, the J gene TRBJ2-3; 8 bases match TRBD2. The CDR3 extends over 16 amino acids. The V and J ends lost 2 bases and 6 bases, in that order; junction bases with no gene match: 10. Looked up from germline, CDR1 is SGHDN and CDR2 is FVKESK. In nucleotides, the CDR3 is TGTGCCAGCAGCCAACCAACTACCGGGGGGGGTGATACGCAGTATTTT. Encoded protein: CASSQPTTGGGDTQYF.

J is TRBJ1-2 and V is TRBV12-3 or TRBV12-4, with 7 positions matching TRBD1. V trimming: 5 bases; J trimming: 8 bases; junction bases outside the gene matches: 8. This CDR3 comprises 13 residues. Here the CDR3 DNA reads TGTGCCAGCAGTCCCGACAGGGTGGGAGGCTACACCTTC. Its translation: CASSPDRVGGYTF.

The V gene is TRBV6-1, the J gene TRBJ1-5; 8 nucleotides line up with TRBD1. Trimming at V came to 3 bases and at J to 3 bases, leaving 10 bases not matched to a gene. Germline lookup yields CDR1 MNHNS and CDR2 SASEGT. CDR3 size: 17 residues. The CDR3 DNA reads as TGTGCCAGCAGTGACAAGGGAGGGACAGGTACCAATCAGCCCCAGCATTTT. Translated, it gives CASSDKGGTGTNQPQHF.

The chain employs TRBV6-5 and TRBJ2-7; 8 positions agree with TRBD1. The V gene end was trimmed by 0 bases and the J gene end by 2 bases; junction bases not matched to a gene: 3. From germline, CDR1 is MNHEY and CDR2 SVGAGI. The CDR3 is 15 amino acids. The CDR3 DNA is TGTGCCAGCAGTTACTCGGCAGGGGGCGCCTACGAGCAGTACTTC. It yields the protein CASSYSAGGAYEQYF.

The chain carries TRBV10-2 and TRBJ2-7, with D possibly TRBD2 on 5 matching bases. CDR1 is WSHSY, CDR2 SAAADI, per germline. The CDR3 spans 13 residues. V lost 3 bases and J 4 bases, leaving 10 bases between the germline ends. Written as DNA, the CDR3 is TGCGCCAGCAGTGATCGGGGAAGGTACGAGCAGTACTTC. This sequence encodes CASSDRGRYEQYF.

The chain is built from TRBV2 and TRBJ2-2; 8 bases align to TRBD2. There are 15 residues in the CDR3. CDR1 SNHLY and CDR2 FYNNEI come from the germline V gene. After removal of 2 bases from V and 1 base from J, the junction contained 0 bases not matched to a gene. The CDR3 loop reads CASSETSGNTGELFF. Written as DNA, the CDR3 is TGTGCCAGCAGTGAAACTAGCGGGAACACCGGGGAGCTGTTTTTT.

The chain is built from TRBV6-2 or TRBV6-3 and TRBJ2-1, with D perhaps matching TRBD1 (6 bases). Looked up from germline, CDR1 is MNHEY and CDR2 is SVGEGT. The CDR3 consists of 17 residues. Trimming pared 4 bases from V and 2 bases from J, leaving 18 bases between. The CDR3 bases are TGTGCCAGCAGTTCCGTACAGGGCCGCTGGCCCTACAATGAGCAGTTCTTC. This encodes CASSSVQGRWPYNEQFF.

This rearrangement joins TRBV27 to TRBJ2-7; TRBD1 aligns across 11 bases. V lost 6 bases, J lost 3 bases, and 16 bases stayed unmatched. Germline V CDR1 and CDR2: MNHEY, SMNVEV (reference sequence). The CDR3 totals 18 residues. CDR3 DNA sequence: TGTGCCAGCAGCCCTATGGGACAGGGGGGGAACTCCAACTACGAGCAGTACTTC. It codes for CASSPMGQGGNSNYEQYF.

This chain joins TRBV5-1 and TRBJ1-5, with 12 bases that match TRBD1. CDR3 length: 16 residues. Germline CDR1 SGHRS, CDR2 YFSETQ. V gave up 4 bases and J gave up 3 bases; unmatched junction bases: 5. For the CDR3, the DNA is TGCGCCAGCAGCCCAGGGACAGGGGGCTTCAATCAGCCCCAGCATTTT. It specifies CASSPGTGGFNQPQHF.

The rearrangement uses TRBV27 and TRBJ1-1, with D unresolved. Per the germline V gene, CDR1 is MNHEY and CDR2 is SMNVEV (reference sequence). V was cut by 3 bases and J by 0 bases, with 8 bases left in between. This CDR3 is 14 amino acids long. In nucleotides, the CDR3 is TGTGCCAGCAGTTTGGGCAGTGTGAACACTGAAGCTTTCTTT. Encoded protein: CASSLGSVNTEAFF.

The J gene is TRBJ1-5, the V gene TRBV2; 8 nucleotides align to TRBD1. The CDR3 has 14 amino acids. The germline gives CDR1 SNHLY, CDR2 FYNNEI. The trim removed 4 bases at V and 7 bases at J, leaving 6 bases unmatched. The CDR3 bases are TGTGCCAGCAGTGCACAACAGGGGGGCCAGCCCCAGCATTTT. Translating it yields CASSAQQGGQPQHF. Variable domain in full (rest from reference TRBV2 and TRBJ1-5): EPEVTQTPSHQVTQMGQEVILRCVPISNHLYFYWYRQILGQKVEFLVSFYNNEISEKSEIFDDQFSVERPDGSNFTLKIRSTKLEDSAMYFCASSAQQGGQPQHFGDGTRLSIL.

The chain uses TRBV21-1 and TRBJ2-5; the table names TRBD1, a call not compared with the DNA. TRBV21-1 has pseudogene status. The CDR3 has 14 residues. The CDR3 nucleotides read TGTGCCAGCAGCAAAGGGGGGCAGGGAGAGACCCAGTACTTC. Encoded protein: CASSKGGQGETQYF.